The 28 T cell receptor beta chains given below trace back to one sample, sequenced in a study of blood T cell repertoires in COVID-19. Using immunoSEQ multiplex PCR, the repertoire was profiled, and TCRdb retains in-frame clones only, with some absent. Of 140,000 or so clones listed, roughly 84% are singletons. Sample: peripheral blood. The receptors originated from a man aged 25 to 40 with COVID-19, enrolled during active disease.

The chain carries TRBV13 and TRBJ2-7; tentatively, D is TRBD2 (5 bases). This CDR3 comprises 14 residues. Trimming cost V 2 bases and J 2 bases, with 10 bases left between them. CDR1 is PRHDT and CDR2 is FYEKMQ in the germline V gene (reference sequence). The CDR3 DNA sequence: TGTGCCAGCAGCTTACGGGGAGCGACCTACGAGCAGTACTTC. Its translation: CASSLRGATYEQYF.

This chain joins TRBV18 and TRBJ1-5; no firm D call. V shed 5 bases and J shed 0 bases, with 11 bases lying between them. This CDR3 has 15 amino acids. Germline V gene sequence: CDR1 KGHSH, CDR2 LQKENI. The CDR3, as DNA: TGTGCCAGCTCATCAACACCAAATAGCAATCAGCCCCAGCATTTT. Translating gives CASSSTPNSNQPQHF.

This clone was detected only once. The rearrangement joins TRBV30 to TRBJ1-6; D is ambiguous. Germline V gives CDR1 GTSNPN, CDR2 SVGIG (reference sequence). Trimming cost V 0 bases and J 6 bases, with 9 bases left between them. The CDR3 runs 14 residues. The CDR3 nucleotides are TGTGCCTGGAGTGTGAACGGCGGTAATTCACCCCTCCACTTT. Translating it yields CAWSVNGGNSPLHF.

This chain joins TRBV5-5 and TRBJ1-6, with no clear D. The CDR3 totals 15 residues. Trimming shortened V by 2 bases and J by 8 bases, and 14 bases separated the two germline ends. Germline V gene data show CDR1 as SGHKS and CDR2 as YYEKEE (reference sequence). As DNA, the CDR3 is TGTGCCAGCAGCTTAGACTCCTTCGGGGATTCACCCCTCCACTTT. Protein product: CASSLDSFGDSPLHF.

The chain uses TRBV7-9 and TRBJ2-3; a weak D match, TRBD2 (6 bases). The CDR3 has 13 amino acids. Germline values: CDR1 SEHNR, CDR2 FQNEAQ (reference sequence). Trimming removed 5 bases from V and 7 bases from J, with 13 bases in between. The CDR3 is CASSHPEGYTQYF. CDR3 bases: TGTGCCAGCAGCCATCCGGAGGGGTATACGCAGTATTTT.

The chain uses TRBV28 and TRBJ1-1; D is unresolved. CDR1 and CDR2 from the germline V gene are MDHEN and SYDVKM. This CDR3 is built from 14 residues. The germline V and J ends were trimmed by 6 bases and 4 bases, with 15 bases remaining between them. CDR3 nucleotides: TGTGCCAGCAGAGGCGGGAGGAAGGGCACTGAAGCTTTCTTT. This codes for CASRGGRKGTEAFF.

The CDR3 sequence: CASSLFDRDSYNEQFF. In nucleotides, the CDR3 is TGTGCCAGCAGTTTATTCGACAGGGACTCCTACAATGAGCAGTTCTTC. J is TRBJ2-1 and V is TRBV28; 7 positions agree with TRBD1. This CDR3 has 16 residues. Trimming cost V 1 base and J 0 bases; bases outside gene matches: 3. CDR1 is MDHEN, CDR2 SYDVKM, per germline.

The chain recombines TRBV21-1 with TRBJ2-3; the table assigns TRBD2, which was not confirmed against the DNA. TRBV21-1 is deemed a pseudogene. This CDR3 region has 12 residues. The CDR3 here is CASSNGADTQYF. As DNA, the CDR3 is TGTGCCAGCAGCAACGGGGCAGATACGCAGTATTTT.

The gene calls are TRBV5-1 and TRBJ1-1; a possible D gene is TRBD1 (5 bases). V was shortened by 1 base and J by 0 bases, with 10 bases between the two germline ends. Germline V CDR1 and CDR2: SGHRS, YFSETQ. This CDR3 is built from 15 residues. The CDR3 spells CASSLNSGMNTEAFF. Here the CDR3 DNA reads TGCGCCAGCAGCTTGAATTCAGGGATGAACACTGAAGCTTTCTTT. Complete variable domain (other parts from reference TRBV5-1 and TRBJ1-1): KAGVTQTPRYLIKTRGQQVTLSCSPISGHRSVSWYQQTPGQGLQFLFEYFSETQRNKGNFPGRFSGRQFSNSRSEMNVSTLELGDSALYLCASSLNSGMNTEAFFGQGTRLTVV.

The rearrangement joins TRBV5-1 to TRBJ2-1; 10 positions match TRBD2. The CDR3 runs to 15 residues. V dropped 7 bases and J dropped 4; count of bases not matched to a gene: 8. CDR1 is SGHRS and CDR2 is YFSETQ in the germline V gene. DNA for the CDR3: TGCGCCAGCGGGCTTTCTAGCGGGAGTTACAATGAGCAGTTCTTC. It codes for CASGLSSGSYNEQFF.

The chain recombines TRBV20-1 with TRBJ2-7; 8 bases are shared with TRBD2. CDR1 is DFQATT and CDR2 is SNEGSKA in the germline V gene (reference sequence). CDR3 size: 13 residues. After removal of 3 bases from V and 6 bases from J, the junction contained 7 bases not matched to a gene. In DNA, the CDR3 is TGCAGTGCTAGTTCGGCGGGGGGCAGCGAGCAGTACTTC. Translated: CSASSAGGSEQYF.

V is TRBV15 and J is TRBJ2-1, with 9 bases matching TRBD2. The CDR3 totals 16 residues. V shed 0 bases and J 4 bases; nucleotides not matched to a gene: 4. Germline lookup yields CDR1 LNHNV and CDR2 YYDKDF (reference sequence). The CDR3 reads CATSRDRLAGYNEQFF. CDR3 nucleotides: TGTGCCACCAGCAGAGATCGGCTAGCGGGATACAATGAGCAGTTCTTC.

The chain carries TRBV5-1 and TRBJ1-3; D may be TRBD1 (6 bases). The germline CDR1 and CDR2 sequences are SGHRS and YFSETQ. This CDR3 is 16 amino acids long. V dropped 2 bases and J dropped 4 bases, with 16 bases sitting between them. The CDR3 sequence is CASSFGTNTGGNTIYF. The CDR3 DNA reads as TGCGCCAGCAGCTTTGGGACAAATACCGGCGGAAACACCATATATTTT.

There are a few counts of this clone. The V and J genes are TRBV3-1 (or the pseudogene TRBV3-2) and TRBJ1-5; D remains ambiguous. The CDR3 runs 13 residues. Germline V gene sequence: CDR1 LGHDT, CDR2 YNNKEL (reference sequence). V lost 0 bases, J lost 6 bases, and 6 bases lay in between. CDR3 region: CASSQDLSQPQHF. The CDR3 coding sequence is TGTGCCAGCAGCCAAGATCTTAGTCAGCCCCAGCATTTT.

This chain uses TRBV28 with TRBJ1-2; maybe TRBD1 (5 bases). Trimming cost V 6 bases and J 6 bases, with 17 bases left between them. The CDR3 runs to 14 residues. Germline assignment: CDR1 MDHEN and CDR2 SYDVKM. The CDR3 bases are TGTGCCAGCAGCCCCCCCGGGAGGGGAAATGGCTACACCTTC. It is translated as CASSPPGRGNGYTF.

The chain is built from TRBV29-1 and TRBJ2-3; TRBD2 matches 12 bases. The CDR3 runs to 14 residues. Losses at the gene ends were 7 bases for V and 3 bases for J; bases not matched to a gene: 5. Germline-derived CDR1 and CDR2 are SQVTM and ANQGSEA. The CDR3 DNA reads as TGCAGCGCCGTTACTAGCGGGAGGACAGATACGCAGTATTTT. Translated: CSAVTSGRTDTQYF.

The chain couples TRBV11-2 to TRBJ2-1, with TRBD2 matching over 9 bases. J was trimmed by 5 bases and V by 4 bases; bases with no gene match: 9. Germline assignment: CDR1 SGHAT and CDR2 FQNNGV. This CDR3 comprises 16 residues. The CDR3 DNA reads TGTGCCAGCAGCTGGGTAGCGGGAGCGGAACACAATGAGCAGTTCTTC. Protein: CASSWVAGAEHNEQFF.

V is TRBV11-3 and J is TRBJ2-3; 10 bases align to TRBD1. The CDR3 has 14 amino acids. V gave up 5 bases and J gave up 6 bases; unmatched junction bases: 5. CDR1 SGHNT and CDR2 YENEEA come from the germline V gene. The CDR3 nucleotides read TGTGCCAGCAGCGGACAGGGGGGGCGGGATACGCAGTATTTT. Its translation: CASSGQGGRDTQYF.

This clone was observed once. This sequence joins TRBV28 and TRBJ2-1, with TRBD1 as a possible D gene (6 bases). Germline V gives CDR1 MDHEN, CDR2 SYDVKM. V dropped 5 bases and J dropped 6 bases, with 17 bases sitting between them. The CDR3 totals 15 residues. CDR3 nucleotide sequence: TGTGCCAGCAGTCCTGGACAGTCCCCCGGCAATGAGCAGTTCTTC. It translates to CASSPGQSPGNEQFF.

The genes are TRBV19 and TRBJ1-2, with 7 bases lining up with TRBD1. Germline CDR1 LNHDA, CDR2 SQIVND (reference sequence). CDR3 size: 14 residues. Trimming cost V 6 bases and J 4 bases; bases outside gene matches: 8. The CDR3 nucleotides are TGTGCCAGTAGCATCGCAGGGGGTGGCTATGGCTACACCTTC. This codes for CASSIAGGGYGYTF.

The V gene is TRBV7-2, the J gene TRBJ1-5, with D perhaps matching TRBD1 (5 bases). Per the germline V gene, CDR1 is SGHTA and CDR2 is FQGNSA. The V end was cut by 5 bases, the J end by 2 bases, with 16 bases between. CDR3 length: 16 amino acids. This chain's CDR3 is CASSTHGGTGNQPQHF. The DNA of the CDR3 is TGTGCCAGCAGCACCCATGGGGGGACGGGCAATCAGCCCCAGCATTTT.

The CDR3 DNA reads TGTGCCAGCAGCCAAGAACCCCACCGACTAGTGGCGAACACCGGGGAGCTGTTTTTT. Its translation is CASSQEPHRLVANTGELFF. The chain employs TRBV3-1 (or the pseudogene TRBV3-2) and TRBJ2-2; tentatively, D is TRBD2 (6 bases). CDR1 and CDR2 (germline): LGHDT, YNNKEL (reference sequence). The germline V and J ends were trimmed by 0 bases and 0 bases, with 17 bases remaining between them. The CDR3 loop spans 19 amino acids.

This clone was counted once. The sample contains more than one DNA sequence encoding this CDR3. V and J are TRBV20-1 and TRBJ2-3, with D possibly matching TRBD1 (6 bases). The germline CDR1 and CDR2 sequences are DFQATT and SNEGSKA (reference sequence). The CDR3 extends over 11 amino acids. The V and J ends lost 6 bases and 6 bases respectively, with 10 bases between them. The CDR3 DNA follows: TGCAGTGCCCACAGGGCGGATACGCAGTATTTT. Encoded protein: CSAHRADTQYF.

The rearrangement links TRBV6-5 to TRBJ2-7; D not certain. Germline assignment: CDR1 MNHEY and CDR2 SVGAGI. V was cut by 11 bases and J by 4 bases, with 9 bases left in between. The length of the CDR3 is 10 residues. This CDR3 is CALGSYEQYF. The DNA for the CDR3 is TGTGCCCTTGGCAGTTACGAGCAGTACTTC.

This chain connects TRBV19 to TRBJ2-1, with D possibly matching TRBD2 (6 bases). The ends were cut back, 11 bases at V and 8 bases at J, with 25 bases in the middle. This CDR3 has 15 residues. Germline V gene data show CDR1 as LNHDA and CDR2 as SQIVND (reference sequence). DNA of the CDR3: TGTGCCGCTTCCAACCGCGGGGCGGGGATCCATGAGCAGTTCTTC. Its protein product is CAASNRGAGIHEQFF.

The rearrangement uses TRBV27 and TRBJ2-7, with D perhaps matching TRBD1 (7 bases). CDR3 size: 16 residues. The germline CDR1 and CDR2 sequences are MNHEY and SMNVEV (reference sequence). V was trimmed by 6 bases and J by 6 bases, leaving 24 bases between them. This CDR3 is CASSEYQGRGASEQYF. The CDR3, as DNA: TGTGCCAGCAGCGAATATCAAGGCAGGGGGGCCTCCGAGCAGTACTTC.

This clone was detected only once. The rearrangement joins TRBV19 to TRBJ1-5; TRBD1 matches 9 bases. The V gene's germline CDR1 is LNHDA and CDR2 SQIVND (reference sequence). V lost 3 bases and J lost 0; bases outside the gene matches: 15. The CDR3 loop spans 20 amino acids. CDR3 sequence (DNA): TGTGCCAGTAGTATTATTATCTTCGGACAGGGGATTGATAGCAATCAGCCCCAGCATTTT. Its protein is CASSIIIFGQGIDSNQPQHF.

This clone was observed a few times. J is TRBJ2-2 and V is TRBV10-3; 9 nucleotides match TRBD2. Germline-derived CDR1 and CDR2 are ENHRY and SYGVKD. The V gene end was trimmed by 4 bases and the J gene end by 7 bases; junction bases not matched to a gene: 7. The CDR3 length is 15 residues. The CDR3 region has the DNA TGTGCCATCAGTGGCCGGACTAGCGATTTCGGGGAGCTGTTTTTT. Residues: CAISGRTSDFGELFF.